This record concerns one TCR beta chain sequence. The antigen is unknown. Purified naive CD4+ T cells were depleted of CD25+ Tregs. Germline V CDR1 and CDR2: SGHTA, FQGTGA. This CDR3 contains 13 residues. The ends were cut back, 1 base at V and 7 bases at J, with 8 bases in the middle. Findings and caveats of the study: Tumor memory CD4+ T cell TCR gene usage was found to cluster with blood and lymph node memory CD4+ cells and with lymph node naive CD4+ cells. Whole repertoires were not studied in the larger cohort, only one V-J beta rearrangement.

Constant-region reverse primers amplified full-length variable regions, followed by semi-nested Nested Universal Primer A PCR. Using its own MiXCR run on the 5' RACE reads, TCRdb lists one record per CDR3 protein. In the table there are some 57,000 distinct CDR3 sequences, approximately 17% of which are singletons. Sequenced input: naive CD4+ T cells sorted from blood. As to subset: naive CD4+ T cells, CD4+CD45RA+CD25-. The receptor's source is a female donor with breast cancer. The rearrangement links TRBV7-3 to TRBJ2-1, with D unresolved. The CDR3 here is CASSLNSGNEQFF. The CDR3 DNA follows: TGTGCCAGCAGCTTAAATTCCGGGAATGAGCAGTTCTTC.